Each of the 30 T cell receptor beta chains below was sequenced from the same sample in a study of molecular identifiers for immune sequencing clone quantification. TCRdb passed the PCR reads through MiXCR, listing each CDR3 protein once. The sample contains a few hundred thousand distinct CDR3 sequences, about 21% of which appear only once. Sequences were obtained from naive CD8+ T cells from blood, with Jurkat cell RNA spiked in. Subset meaning: FACS-sorted CD8+CD4-CCR7+CD45RA+ naive T cells. The receptors stem from a human donor in good health. Some libraries in this study had Jurkat cell RNA spiked in.

This sequence joins TRBV20-1 and TRBJ2-1; 11 bases agree with TRBD2. Germline V gene data show CDR1 as DFQATT and CDR2 as SNEGSKA (reference sequence). The CDR3 is made up of 15 amino acids. V was pared by 6 bases and J by 9 bases, with 13 bases of the junction left unmatched. CDR3 sequence reads: CSARGLAGRRAEQFF. In DNA, the CDR3 is TGCAGTGCCCGAGGACTAGCGGGTCGAAGGGCTGAGCAGTTCTTC.

This clonotype was detected many times. The rearrangement joins TRBV12-3 or TRBV12-4 to TRBJ1-5; a possible D gene is TRBD1 (6 bases). The germline V and J ends were trimmed by 7 bases and 6 bases, with 10 bases remaining between them. The CDR3 runs 12 residues. The CDR3 coding sequence is TGTGCCAGCACCCTAGGGGGTCAGCCCCAGCATTTT. Its protein is CASTLGGQPQHF.

This clonotype showed up just a few times. The chain carries TRBV7-8 and TRBJ2-1; perhaps TRBD2 as D (6 bases). Germline values: CDR1 SGHVS, CDR2 FQNEAQ. The V gene lost 5 bases and the J gene lost 5 bases, with 22 bases spanning the gap. The CDR3 length is 17 residues. CDR3 sequence reads: CASSPEYPSVGHNEQFF. The CDR3 DNA reads as TGTGCCAGCAGCCCAGAGTACCCTAGCGTAGGCCACAATGAGCAGTTCTTC.

The gene calls are TRBV24-1 and TRBJ2-1, with no clear D. The germline V gene has CDR1 KGHDR and CDR2 SFDVKD. The CDR3 length is 12 residues. V was clipped by 5 bases and J by 4 bases, with 5 bases between them. CDR3 DNA sequence: TGTGCCACCAGTGCGAGGTACAATGAGCAGTTCTTC. Protein product: CATSARYNEQFF.

The chain has TRBV20-1 and TRBJ1-1; a weak D match, TRBD1 (6 bases). The CDR3 contains 12 residues. Germline loops: CDR1 DFQATT, CDR2 SNEGSKA (reference sequence). V lost 2 bases, J lost 8 bases, and 12 bases lay in between. CDR3 sequence (DNA): TGCAGTGCTAGATACAGGGATCCAGAAGCTTTCTTT. Translated, it gives CSARYRDPEAFF.

This clonotype was counted at least ten times. The CDR3: CASSQVTGSIIQYF. CDR3 in DNA: TGCGCCAGCAGCCAAGTAACAGGGTCCATCATTCAGTACTTC. The V gene is TRBV4-3, the J gene TRBJ2-4; the D gene is possibly TRBD1 (6 bases). The CDR3 sequence is 14 residues long. From germline, CDR1 is LGHNA and CDR2 YSLEER. V lost 1 base and J lost 9, with 13 bases in between.

This clonotype was picked up many times. The J gene is TRBJ2-7, the V gene TRBV9; 12 nucleotides align to TRBD2. V trimming: 4 bases; J trimming: 3 bases; junction bases outside the gene matches: 5. The CDR3 has 15 amino acids. Germline V lookup: CDR1 SGDLS, CDR2 YYNGEE. The CDR3 protein is CASSLTSGSGYEQYF. The DNA for the CDR3 is TGTGCCAGCAGCCTGACTAGCGGGAGCGGCTACGAGCAGTACTTC.

Concerning this clonotype itself: A much larger clone differs by one base, so this may be a read error. A read error is likely, as this CDR3 ends without the conserved phenylalanine or tryptophan. CDR3 protein: CASGGLDYGYTL. Written as DNA, the CDR3 is TGTGCCAGCGGGGGTCTGGACTATGGCTACACCCTC. This chain connects TRBV4-2 to TRBJ1-2; D may be TRBD1 (5 bases). The V end was cut by 8 bases, the J end by 3 bases, with 10 bases between. Germline loops: CDR1 LGHNA, CDR2 YNFKEQ. The CDR3 totals 12 residues.

As concerns this clonotype: A much larger clonotype is one base distant, so this may be a read error. V usage is TRBV7-6 and J usage is TRBJ2-7; the D gene is possibly TRBD2 (5 bases). Germline loops: CDR1 SGHVS, CDR2 FNYEAQ. This CDR3 spans 15 amino acids. CDR3 residues: CASSPSGVWEYVQYF. The CDR3 DNA reads as TGTGCCAGCAGCCCCTCCGGGGTCTGGGAGTACGTGCAGTACTTC.

The chain couples TRBV7-9 to TRBJ2-5; D may be TRBD2 (5 bases). The CDR3 consists of 17 residues. V gave up 0 bases and J gave up 1 base, with 15 bases separating them. Germline CDR1 and CDR2: SEHNR and FQNEAQ (reference sequence). The CDR3 coding sequence is TGTGCCAGCAGCTTAGCGATCCTCGCGGGTTTCCAAGAGACCCAGTACTTC. Amino acids: CASSLAILAGFQETQYF.

The J gene is TRBJ2-1, the V gene TRBV9; D is possibly TRBD2 (6 bases). CDR3 length equals 15 residues. Germline V gives CDR1 SGDLS, CDR2 YYNGEE. V lost 2 bases and J 3 bases, leaving 12 bases between the germline ends. CDR3 sequence reads: CASSVDGGFYNEQFF. As DNA, the CDR3 is TGTGCCAGCAGCGTGGACGGGGGATTCTACAATGAGCAGTTCTTC.

In this sample, this clonotype turned up many times. The rearrangement links TRBV2 to TRBJ2-1; D unresolved. The V end was cut by 6 bases, the J end by 0 bases, with 12 bases between. CDR3 length: 15 residues. From germline, CDR1 is SNHLY and CDR2 FYNNEI. The CDR3, as DNA: TGTGCCAGCAGGAAGGACGGTAGCTCCTACAATGAGCAGTTCTTC. This encodes CASRKDGSSYNEQFF. Using reference TRBV2 and TRBJ2-1 for the parts outside the CDR3, the full variable domain is EPEVTQTPSHQVTQMGQEVILRCVPISNHLYFYWYRQILGQKVEFLVSFYNNEISEKSEIFDDQFSVERPDGSNFTLKIRSTKLEDSAMYFCASRKDGSSYNEQFFGPGTRLTVL.

This clonotype has a count of ten or more. This rearrangement joins TRBV6-1 to TRBJ2-3; TRBD1 might be the D (6 bases). V lost 7 bases to trimming and J lost 0 bases, with 14 bases between them. The CDR3 is 15 amino acids. Germline V gives CDR1 MNHNS, CDR2 SASEGT. The DNA for the CDR3 is TGTGCCAGCAATCGGGACACAGCTAGCACAGATACGCAGTATTTT. Protein sequence: CASNRDTASTDTQYF.

This clonotype occurred many times. This sequence joins TRBV14 and TRBJ2-7; either TRBD1 or TRBD2 may fit D (5 bases each). The V end was cut by 3 bases, the J end by 3 bases, with 21 bases between. The CDR3 loop spans 17 amino acids. Germline lookup yields CDR1 SGHDN and CDR2 FVKESK. CDR3 sequence reads: CASSQHAVEGTSYEQYF. CDR3 in DNA: TGTGCCAGCAGCCAGCACGCGGTAGAGGGGACCAGCTACGAGCAGTACTTC.

With regard to this clonotype: Without the conserved terminal phenylalanine or tryptophan, this CDR3 likely stems from a read error. The rearrangement links TRBV5-1 to TRBJ2-1; 11 bases line up with TRBD2. J lost 7 bases, V lost 1 base, and 10 bases had no gene match. Germline CDR1 and CDR2: SGHRS and YFSETQ. The CDR3 is 17 amino acids. Written as DNA, the CDR3 is TGCGCCAGCAGCTTGTGGGCTAGCGGGGGGCCAATGAATGAGCAGTTCCTC. Protein product: CASSLWASGGPMNEQFL.

The genes are TRBV2 and TRBJ1-1; a possible D gene is TRBD1 (5 bases). Germline loops: CDR1 SNHLY, CDR2 FYNNEI. The CDR3 spans 14 residues. The germline V and J ends were trimmed by 6 bases and 0 bases, with 11 bases remaining between them. The CDR3 bases are TGTGCCAGCAGGGGGGAGATTATGAACACTGAAGCTTTCTTT. Residues: CASRGEIMNTEAFF.

The genes are TRBV6-6 and TRBJ2-3; 7 bases align to TRBD2. V lost 8 bases to trimming and J lost 2 bases; unmatched junction nucleotides: 4. Germline CDR1 is MNHNY and CDR2 is SVGAGI (reference sequence). CDR3 length: 13 amino acids. Here the CDR3 DNA reads TGTGCCAGCGGAAGCGGGGACACAGATACGCAGTATTTT. It encodes CASGSGDTDTQYF.

In its sample, this clonotype was seen many times. V gene TRBV12-3 or TRBV12-4 combines with J gene TRBJ1-2; no definite D call. This CDR3 is 13 amino acids long. V was trimmed by 6 bases and J by 3 bases, leaving 11 bases between them. The chain's CDR3 is CASSFSNHYGYTF. The CDR3 region has the DNA TGTGCCAGCAGCTTCAGTAACCACTATGGCTACACCTTC.

This clonotype was detected a few times. This chain joins TRBV21-1 and TRBJ2-2; the table's D call of TRBD1 was not tested on the DNA. TRBV21-1 is a recognized pseudogene. There are 16 residues in the CDR3. The CDR3 spells CASSNRGSRFSGELFF. DNA of the CDR3: TGTGCCAGCAGCAACAGGGGGTCAAGGTTTTCCGGGGAGCTGTTTTTT.

The V and J genes are TRBV19 and TRBJ1-1; D not certain. CDR1 LNHDA and CDR2 SQIVND come from the germline V gene (reference sequence). Trimming left V 5 bases short and J 6 bases short, with 10 bases between. This CDR3 comprises 12 residues. The CDR3 is CASSVETPEAFF. The CDR3 bases are TGTGCCAGTAGTGTCGAGACACCTGAAGCTTTCTTT. The variable domain in full, completed from reference TRBV19 and TRBJ1-1, reads DGGITQSPKYLFRKEGQNVTLSCEQNLNHDAMYWYRQDPGQGLRLIYYSQIVNDFQKGDIAEGYSVSREKKESFPLTVTSAQKNPTAFYLCASSVETPEAFFGQGTRLTVV.

This clonotype occurred many times. V and J are TRBV27 and TRBJ2-3, with D maybe TRBD2 (5 bases). Trimming cost V 6 bases and J 8 bases, with 24 bases left between them. The CDR3 is 16 residues long. CDR1 is MNHEY, CDR2 SMNVEV, per germline (reference sequence). In DNA form, the CDR3 reads TGTGCCAGCAGCCAAGGGAGTCGACTGGGCCCTGGTACGCAGTATTTT. The encoded protein is CASSQGSRLGPGTQYF.

This chain connects TRBV28 to TRBJ2-7; 7 nucleotides line up with TRBD1. The CDR3 loop spans 14 amino acids. CDR1 and CDR2 (germline): MDHEN, SYDVKM. After removal of 3 bases from V and 6 bases from J, the junction contained 8 bases not matched to a gene. The CDR3 sequence: CASSFDRAAAEQYF. CDR3 DNA: TGTGCCAGCAGTTTTGACAGGGCCGCCGCCGAGCAGTACTTC.

This rearrangement joins TRBV6-4 to TRBJ2-3, with TRBD2 matching 13 bases. The CDR3 loop spans 16 amino acids. CDR1 is MRHNA and CDR2 is SNTAGT in the germline V gene. Trimming removed 3 bases from V and 2 bases from J; junction bases left unmatched: 2. The CDR3 sequence: CASSETSGGITDTQYF. The CDR3 region has the DNA TGTGCCAGCAGTGAGACTAGCGGGGGGATCACAGATACGCAGTATTTT.

This clonotype was counted many times. The DNA for the CDR3 is TGTGCCAGCAGCGTAGACGGGGCAGGCCCTGCCAACGAGCAGTACTTC. It specifies CASSVDGAGPANEQYF. This chain connects TRBV9 to TRBJ2-7, with D perhaps TRBD1 or TRBD2 (5 bases each). Germline CDR1 reads SGDLS; CDR2 reads YYNGEE. The germline V and J ends were trimmed by 0 bases and 5 bases, with 18 bases remaining between them. CDR3 length: 16 residues. Based on the CDR3 plus reference TRBV9 and TRBJ2-7, the full variable domain is DSGVTQTPKHLITATGQRVTLRCSPRSGDLSVYWYQQSLDQGLQFLIQYYNGEERAKGNILERFSAQQFPDLHSELNLSSLELGDSALYFCASSVDGAGPANEQYFGPGTRLTVT.

This clonotype was observed a handful of times. The gene calls are TRBV7-2 and TRBJ2-1; the D gene is possibly TRBD2 (5 bases). Germline V gene lookup returns CDR1 SGHTA and CDR2 FQGNSA. CDR3 length equals 14 residues. V lost 3 bases and J 8 bases, leaving 14 bases between the germline ends. CDR3 nucleotide sequence: TGTGCCAGCAGCTTCGGGGTCGGCCAGTATGAGCAGTTCTTC. This codes for CASSFGVGQYEQFF.

V usage is TRBV9 and J usage is TRBJ2-5; 10 bases are a match to TRBD2. J gave up 2 bases and V 3 bases, and 4 bases lay outside the gene matches. Germline loops: CDR1 SGDLS, CDR2 YYNGEE. This CDR3 region has 15 residues. CDR3 sequence (DNA): TGTGCCAGCAGCGACCCAGCGGGGGGGCAAGAGACCCAGTACTTC. Its protein product is CASSDPAGGQETQYF.

This clonotype was seen only a few times. The J gene is TRBJ2-5, the V gene TRBV4-1; the match to TRBD2 covers 7 bases. V lost 4 bases, J lost 5 bases, and 10 bases stayed unmatched. This CDR3 comprises 15 residues. Germline values: CDR1 MGHRA, CDR2 YSYEKL. The CDR3 DNA is TGCGCCAGCAGCCGACTTGCGGGAGAAGGCGAGACCCAGTACTTC. Encoded protein: CASSRLAGEGETQYF.

This clonotype was observed at least ten times. The chain couples TRBV7-9 to TRBJ2-2; TRBD2 matches 7 bases. V lost 5 bases to trimming and J lost 1 base; unmatched junction nucleotides: 10. CDR3 length: 17 amino acids. CDR1 and CDR2 from the germline V gene are SEHNR and FQNEAQ (reference sequence). CDR3 nucleotides: TGTGCCAGCAGCGGATACCTCGGGACTAAGAACACCGGGGAGCTGTTTTTT. This translates into CASSGYLGTKNTGELFF.

This clonotype was seen at least ten times. The chain recombines TRBV28 with TRBJ1-4; D ambiguous. The V end lost 3 bases, the J end lost 8 bases, and 16 bases lay between the germline ends. This CDR3 has 15 amino acids. CDR1 MDHEN and CDR2 SYDVKM come from the germline V gene. CDR3 in DNA: TGTGCCAGCAGTTTCTCGGCAGATGGCCGGGAAAAACTGTTTTTT. It encodes CASSFSADGREKLFF.

This clonotype was counted at least ten times. The CDR3 sequence is CASSAGGAQYF. The CDR3 DNA sequence: TGTGCCAGCAGCGCCGGCGGGGCCCAGTACTTC. V and J are TRBV9 and TRBJ2-5, with a tentative D call TRBD2 (6 bases). Trimming shortened V by 3 bases and J by 9 bases, and 9 bases separated the two germline ends. The CDR3 length is 11 residues. Germline assignment: CDR1 SGDLS and CDR2 YYNGEE.